This TCR beta chain was retrieved from a study of cytomegalovirus exposure and HLA in healthy donors. Deletions cut 7 bases from V and 1 base from J, with 13 bases between. The CDR3 is 14 amino acids. Germline V lookup: CDR1 SGHTA, CDR2 FQGNSA. Both 60 Vbeta primers and 13 Jbeta primers went into the PCR. Assay: immunoSEQ multiplex PCR; the TCRdb copy retains only in-frame clones and omits some. The sample contains more than 85,000 clones, 69% of which appear only once. Sequencing was performed on PBMCs. This sequence joins TRBV7-2 and TRBJ1-1; D gene uncertain. This TCR was recovered from a woman in her 70s in good health and CMV-seropositive. Here the CDR3 reads CASKIGMSNTEAFF. The CDR3 region has the DNA TGTGCCAGCAAGATCGGGATGTCGAACACTGAAGCTTTCTTT.